Each of the 6 T cell receptor beta chains below was sequenced from the same sample in a study of blood T cell repertoires in COVID-19. Here immunoSEQ multiplex PCR was the method, and the copy in TCRdb shows in-frame clones only, minus some. The top ten hold roughly 2% of the sample, which has some 290,000 clones, about 90% seen once. Sequenced sample: peripheral blood. The receptors come from a woman aged 45-60 years who had recovered from COVID-19.

This clone was detected only a few times. This chain joins TRBV18 and TRBJ2-7; 8 bases line up with TRBD1. The germline gives CDR1 KGHSH, CDR2 LQKENI. This CDR3 region has 14 residues. The J segment lost 3 bases and the V segment lost 2 bases, leaving 3 bases of the junction unmatched. For the CDR3, the DNA is TGTGCCAGCTCACCAGGGACAGGAGACTACGAGCAGTACTTC. It translates to CASSPGTGDYEQYF.

The V and J genes are TRBV7-9 and TRBJ1-2, with 9 nucleotides matching TRBD1. The V gene's germline CDR1 is SEHNR and CDR2 FQNEAQ (reference sequence). The CDR3 is 15 amino acids. V lost 4 bases and J lost 4; bases outside the gene matches: 7. Here the CDR3 reads CASSSDNRGRYGYTF. As DNA, the CDR3 is TGTGCCAGCAGCTCAGATAACAGGGGGCGCTATGGCTACACCTTC.

This clone was counted only a few times. This rearrangement joins TRBV13 to TRBJ2-1; perhaps TRBD1 as D (6 bases). The CDR3 runs 17 residues. Germline V gene lookup returns CDR1 PRHDT and CDR2 FYEKMQ (reference sequence). Trimming cost V 5 bases and J 1 base, with 18 bases left between them. The CDR3 nucleotides read TGTGCCAGCAGCGTTCTCCTCCGACAGGCATCCTACAATGAGCAGTTCTTC. Residues: CASSVLLRQASYNEQFF.

The chain links TRBV2 to TRBJ1-5, with D possibly matching TRBD1 (5 bases). Per germline, CDR1 SNHLY and CDR2 FYNNEI. With 3 bases removed from V and 4 bases from J, the gap between germline ends came to 16 bases. CDR3 length: 16 residues. The CDR3 protein is CASSERGGEGNQPQHF. DNA of the CDR3: TGTGCCAGCAGTGAGAGGGGCGGGGAGGGAAATCAGCCCCAGCATTTT.

This clone appeared a single time. This chain connects TRBV7-2 to TRBJ1-1; TRBD1 matches at 9 bases. V gave up 5 bases and J gave up 8 bases; unmatched junction bases: 12. CDR3 length equals 15 residues. The germline CDR1 and CDR2 sequences are SGHTA and FQGNSA. DNA of the CDR3: TGTGCCAGCAGCCCCGGGACAGGGAGGTACGGGGAAGCTTTCTTT. Its translation: CASSPGTGRYGEAFF.

The chain is built from TRBV5-1 and TRBJ1-3; unclear D gene. Per germline, CDR1 SGHRS and CDR2 YFSETQ. V was shortened by 1 base and J by 4 bases, with 6 bases between the two germline ends. This CDR3 has 13 residues. The CDR3 region is CASSLNAGNTIYF. CDR3 DNA sequence: TGCGCCAGCAGCTTGAACGCGGGAAACACCATATATTTT.